This T cell receptor (beta chain) was sequenced in a study of STAT3 mutations in large granular lymphocyte leukemia. Regarding the study as a whole: Some patients had dominant TCR clones larger than their STAT3 mutant burden. In T-cell large granular lymphocyte leukemia, about half of patients showed multiple immunodominant subclonotypes. Some patients had persisting codominant clonotypes that could mask small clones. Clonal expansion was inferred from other time points because no sample existed at each clone's first appearance. Variable sampling intervals and differing treatment regimens complicated linking therapy response to TCR clonal burden changes.

The table came from immunoSEQ multiplex PCR; TCRdb's copy has only in-frame clones and leaves some out. The top ten hold less than 0.55% of the sample, which has approximately 42,000 clones, about three quarters seen once. To note about this clone: The antigen is not known.

Material for sequencing was PBMCs. This clonotype was sampled from a human donor with T large granular lymphocyte leukemia. Some clones in this sample may be carry-over from other donors' samples.

In DNA form, the CDR3 reads TGTGCCAGCAGTCCGGACAGGGTTACACGGGAGCAGTACTTC. Its translation: CASSPDRVTREQYF. V usage is TRBV28 and J usage is TRBJ2-7; 8 bases fit TRBD1. Germline assignment: CDR1 MDHEN and CDR2 SYDVKM. The J segment lost 7 bases and the V segment lost 5 bases, leaving 10 bases of the junction unmatched. The CDR3 extends over 14 amino acids.